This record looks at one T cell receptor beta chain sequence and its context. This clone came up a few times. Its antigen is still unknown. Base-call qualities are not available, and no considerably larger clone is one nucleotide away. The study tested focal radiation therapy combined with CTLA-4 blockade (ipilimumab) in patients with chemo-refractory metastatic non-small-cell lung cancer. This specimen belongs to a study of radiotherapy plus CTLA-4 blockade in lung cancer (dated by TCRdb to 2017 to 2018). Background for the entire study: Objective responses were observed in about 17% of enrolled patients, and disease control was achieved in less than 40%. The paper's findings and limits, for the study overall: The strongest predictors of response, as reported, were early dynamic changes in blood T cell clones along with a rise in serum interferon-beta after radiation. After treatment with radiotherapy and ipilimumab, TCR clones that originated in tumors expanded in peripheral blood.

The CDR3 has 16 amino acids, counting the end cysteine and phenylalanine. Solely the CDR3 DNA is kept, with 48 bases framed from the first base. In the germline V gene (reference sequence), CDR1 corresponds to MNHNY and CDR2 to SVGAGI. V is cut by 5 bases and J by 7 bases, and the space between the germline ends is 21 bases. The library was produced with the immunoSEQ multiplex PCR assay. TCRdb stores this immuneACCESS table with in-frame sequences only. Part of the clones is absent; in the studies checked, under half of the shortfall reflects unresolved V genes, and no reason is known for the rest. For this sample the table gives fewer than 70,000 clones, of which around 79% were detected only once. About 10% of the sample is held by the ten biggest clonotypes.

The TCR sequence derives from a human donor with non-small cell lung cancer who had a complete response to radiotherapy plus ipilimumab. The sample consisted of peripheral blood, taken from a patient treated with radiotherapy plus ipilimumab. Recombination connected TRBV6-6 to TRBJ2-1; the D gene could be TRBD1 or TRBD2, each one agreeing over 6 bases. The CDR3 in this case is CASSRRDRRGRNEQFF. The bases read TGTGCCAGCAGTAGACGCGACAGGAGGGGACGGAATGAGCAGTTCTTC.